One and the same sample provided the 5 T cell receptor beta chains below, sequenced in a study of shared clonotypes between healthy human individuals. Data came from immunoSEQ multiplex PCR; TCRdb stores just in-frame clones and leaves some out. The table includes about 2.3 million clones, about nine tenths detected once. Sequencing used naive CD4+ T cells from PBMCs. Subset: CD45RA+ positively selected. These receptor sequences come from a man between 18 and 29 years old in good health. Some clones in this sample may be carry-over from other donors' samples.

The V and J genes are TRBV7-9 and TRBJ2-1, with D perhaps TRBD1 (5 bases). Germline V lookup: CDR1 SEHNR, CDR2 FQNEAQ (reference sequence). Trimming took off 1 base at V and 2 bases at J, with 18 bases between the two ends. The CDR3 is 18 amino acids. The CDR3 bases are TGTGCCAGCAGCTTAGAGGGGTTTTCCGAAGGGGCCTACAATGAGCAGTTCTTC. It translates to CASSLEGFSEGAYNEQFF.

This sequence joins TRBV11-2 and TRBJ1-1; tentatively, D is TRBD1 (5 bases). V lost 5 bases and J 3 bases, leaving 25 bases between the germline ends. In germline, CDR1 is SGHAT, CDR2 FQNNGV. The CDR3 has 18 amino acids. The CDR3 spells CASSQGRAHPLGDTEAFF. DNA for the CDR3: TGTGCCAGCAGCCAAGGACGTGCCCACCCCTTAGGGGACACTGAAGCTTTCTTT.

On this clone: The CDR3 carries no conserved terminal phenylalanine or tryptophan, so it likely arises from a read error. Because the CDR3's place on the DNA is in doubt, the DNA is left out and the CDR3 is given as listed by TCRdb. The V call is TRBV28, the J call TRBJ2-4; the table names TRBD2, a call not compared with the DNA. The CDR3 is made up of 13 amino acids, end residues included. Per the germline V gene, CDR1 is MDHEN and CDR2 is SYDVKM. The CDR3 loop is CASSTGASILLVT.

The chain carries TRBV6-5 and TRBJ1-5, with TRBD1 matching 9 bases. V dropped 6 bases and J dropped 4; count of bases not matched to a gene: 7. This CDR3 region has 15 residues. Germline V gives CDR1 MNHEY, CDR2 SVGAGI. The CDR3 DNA reads as TGTGCCAGCAGCACAGGACAGGGGAAAAATCAGCCCCAGCATTTT. Translation gives CASSTGQGKNQPQHF.

Worth noting for this clone: The identical CDR3 is also encoded by other nucleotide sequences in the sample. The rearrangement joins TRBV7-2 to TRBJ2-3; 8 positions match TRBD2. The CDR3 totals 16 residues. Germline CDR1 and CDR2: SGHTA and FQGNSA. The junction had 4 bases not matched to a gene; V was cut back by 1 base and J by 1 base. In DNA, the CDR3 is TGTGCCAGCAGCTTAGTTGCGGGAGGTCGCACAGATACGCAGTATTTT. Encoded protein: CASSLVAGGRTDTQYF.